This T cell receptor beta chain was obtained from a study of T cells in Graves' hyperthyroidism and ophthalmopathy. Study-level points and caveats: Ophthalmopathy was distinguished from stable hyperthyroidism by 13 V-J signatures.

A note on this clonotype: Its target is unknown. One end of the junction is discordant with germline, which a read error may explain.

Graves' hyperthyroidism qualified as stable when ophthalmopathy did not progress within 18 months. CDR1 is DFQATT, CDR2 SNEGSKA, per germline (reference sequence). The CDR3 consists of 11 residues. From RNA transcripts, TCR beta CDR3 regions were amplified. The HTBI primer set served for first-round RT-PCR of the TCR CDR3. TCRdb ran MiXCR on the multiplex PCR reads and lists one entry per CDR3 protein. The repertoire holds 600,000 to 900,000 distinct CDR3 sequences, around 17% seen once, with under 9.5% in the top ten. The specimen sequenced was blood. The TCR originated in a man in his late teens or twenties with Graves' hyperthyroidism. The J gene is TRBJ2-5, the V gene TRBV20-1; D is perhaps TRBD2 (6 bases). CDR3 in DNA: TGCGGTGCTAGTCCTGGGGAGGCCCAGTACTTC. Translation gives CGASPGEAQYF.